A single sample gave rise to the 13 T cell receptor beta chains below, sequenced in a study of regulatory T cells in long-lasting Graves disease. Building of the TCR beta libraries involved iRepertoire HTBI primers and Arm-PCR of CDR3 regions. MiXCR, run by TCRdb on the multiplex PCR reads, gives a single entry per CDR3 protein. The data contain almost 350,000 distinct CDR3 sequences, roughly 21% of them seen just once; the ten biggest clones take up around 30%. The time point here: persistent/refractory GD, antithyroid drugs over 5 years with positive TRAb. PBMC RNA served as the TCR library source. The material was peripheral blood mononuclear cells (PBMCs), obtained when the disease was refractory, from a patient treated with antithyroid drugs. The receptor set was obtained from a female donor with Graves disease.

At least ten counts were recorded for this clonotype. V and J are TRBV6-5 and TRBJ1-4, with a weak D call TRBD1 (5 bases). The CDR3 is 15 residues long. The germline gives CDR1 MNHEY, CDR2 SVGAGI. V was shortened by 1 base and J by 3 bases, with 9 bases between the two germline ends. The CDR3 sequence: CASSYYGGSNEKLFF. The CDR3 nucleotides are TGTGCCAGCAGTTACTATGGGGGGTCTAATGAAAAACTGTTTTTT.

The table lists this clonotype with many counts. The gene calls are TRBV27 and TRBJ2-7; 7 nucleotides agree with TRBD1. The ends lost 5 bases at V and 3 bases at J; junction bases unmatched: 10. The CDR3 totals 15 residues. CDR1 MNHEY and CDR2 SMNVEV come from the germline V gene (reference sequence). CDR3 coding DNA: TGTGCCAGCAGTCCCAACCGGGACAGATACTACGAGCAGTACTTC. This codes for CASSPNRDRYYEQYF.

This clonotype came up many times. The J gene is TRBJ2-7, the V gene TRBV11-3; TRBD1 aligns across 9 bases. CDR1 and CDR2 (germline): SGHNT, YENEEA. The CDR3 is 13 amino acids. The V segment lost 5 bases and the J segment 2 bases; nucleotides outside the gene matches: 1. The CDR3 loop is CASSTGGTYEQYF. The CDR3 coding sequence is TGTGCCAGCAGCACAGGGGGCACCTACGAGCAGTACTTC.

This chain links TRBV2 with TRBJ2-1, with TRBD2 matching 12 bases. The CDR3 sequence is 15 residues long. V was clipped by 6 bases and J by 7 bases; unmatched bases: 7. CDR1 is SNHLY and CDR2 is FYNNEI in the germline V gene. CDR3 region: CASSLRTSGKNEQFF. CDR3 bases: TGTGCCAGCAGCCTGAGGACTAGCGGGAAAAATGAGCAGTTCTTC.

In its sample, this clonotype was seen many times. J is TRBJ2-2 and V is TRBV12-3 or TRBV12-4; TRBD1 agrees at 7 bases. The CDR3 runs 15 residues. Trimming at V came to 7 bases and at J to 0 bases, leaving 5 bases not matched to a gene. The CDR3 loop is CASTPGTANTGELFF. The CDR3 DNA is TGTGCCAGCACCCCCGGGACAGCGAACACCGGGGAGCTGTTTTTT.

The rearrangement links TRBV15 to TRBJ1-2; weak D call: TRBD1 (6 bases). The CDR3 totals 13 residues. The V and J ends lost 1 base and 6 bases respectively, with 9 bases between them. Germline values: CDR1 LNHNV, CDR2 YYDKDF (reference sequence). The chain's CDR3 is CATSRAGDNGYTF. As DNA, the CDR3 is TGTGCCACCAGCAGAGCGGGGGACAATGGCTACACCTTC.

The table lists this clonotype with a few counts. The chain joins TRBV30 to TRBJ1-5; TRBD1 is a possible D gene (5 bases). The germline CDR1 and CDR2 sequences are GTSNPN and SVGIG (reference sequence). V was trimmed by 1 base and J by 1 base, leaving 5 bases between them. CDR3 size: 13 residues. CDR3 sequence (DNA): TGTGCCTGGAGTGGGGACAGCAATCAGCCCCAGCATTTT. Protein: CAWSGDSNQPQHF.

Only a few counts were recorded for this clonotype. The V call is TRBV18, the J call TRBJ2-1, with D maybe TRBD2 (5 bases). This CDR3 is built from 15 residues. V gave up 0 bases and J gave up 2 bases, with 8 bases separating them. Germline V lookup: CDR1 KGHSH, CDR2 LQKENI. The CDR3 here is CASSPPTGTYNEQFF. Here the CDR3 DNA reads TGTGCCAGCTCACCACCGACGGGAACCTACAATGAGCAGTTCTTC.

This clonotype has a handful of counts. An end of the junction differs from the germline gene, which may be a read error. This sequence joins TRBV5-1 and TRBJ1-6; D call uncertain. This CDR3 contains 13 residues. The V gene's germline CDR1 is SGHRS and CDR2 YFSETQ. In DNA, the CDR3 is TGTGCCAGCTCGGGATGGAGGGATTCACCCCTCCACTTT. Translating it yields CASSGWRDSPLHF.

In its sample, this clonotype was seen many times. The chain links TRBV20-1 to TRBJ1-2, with 8 bases that match TRBD1. V gave up 2 bases and J gave up 7 bases; unmatched junction bases: 12. The CDR3 is 15 amino acids. Germline V CDR1 and CDR2: DFQATT, SNEGSKA (reference sequence). The CDR3 reads CSARSQGADRLGYTF. CDR3 sequence (DNA): TGCAGTGCTAGATCGCAGGGGGCCGACCGGCTTGGCTACACCTTC.

There are many counts of this clonotype. This rearrangement joins TRBV7-3 to TRBJ2-7, with no clear D. This CDR3 spans 17 amino acids. Per the germline V gene, CDR1 is SGHTA and CDR2 is FQGTGA. V was shortened by 4 bases and J by 0 bases, with 19 bases between the two germline ends. The CDR3 region has the DNA TGTGCCAGCAGCTCCCCAACCTCAGAGACGCCCTCCTACGAGCAGTACTTC. It codes for CASSSPTSETPSYEQYF.

The rearrangement links TRBV7-3 to TRBJ1-1, with no clear D. This CDR3 contains 13 residues. V shed 4 bases and J shed 5 bases, with 11 bases lying between them. Germline loops: CDR1 SGHTA, CDR2 FQGTGA. CDR3: CASSSWERTEAFF. In DNA, the CDR3 is TGTGCCAGCAGCTCTTGGGAGAGGACTGAAGCTTTCTTT.

This chain connects TRBV10-1 to TRBJ1-1, with D uncertain. The CDR3 sequence is 15 residues long. Germline lookup yields CDR1 WNHNN and CDR2 SYGVQD (reference sequence). The ends were cut back, 3 bases at V and 1 base at J, with 12 bases in the middle. This CDR3 is CASSDRGRGNTEAFF. CDR3 bases: TGCGCCAGCAGTGACCGAGGACGGGGGAACACTGAAGCTTTCTTT.